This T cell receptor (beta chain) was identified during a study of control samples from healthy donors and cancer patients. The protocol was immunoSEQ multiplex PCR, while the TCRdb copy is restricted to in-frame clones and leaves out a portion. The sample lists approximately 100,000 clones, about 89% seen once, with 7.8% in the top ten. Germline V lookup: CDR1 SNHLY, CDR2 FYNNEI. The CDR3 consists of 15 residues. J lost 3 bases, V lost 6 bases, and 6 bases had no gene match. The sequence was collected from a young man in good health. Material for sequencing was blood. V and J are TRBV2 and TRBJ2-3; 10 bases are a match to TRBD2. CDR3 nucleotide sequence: TGTGCCAGCAGGTCAGCGGGAGGGCCGACAGATACGCAGTATTTT. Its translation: CASRSAGGPTDTQYF. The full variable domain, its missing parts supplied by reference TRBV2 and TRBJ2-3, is EPEVTQTPSHQVTQMGQEVILRCVPISNHLYFYWYRQILGQKVEFLVSFYNNEISEKSEIFDDQFSVERPDGSNFTLKIRSTKLEDSAMYFCASRSAGGPTDTQYFGPGTRLTVL.